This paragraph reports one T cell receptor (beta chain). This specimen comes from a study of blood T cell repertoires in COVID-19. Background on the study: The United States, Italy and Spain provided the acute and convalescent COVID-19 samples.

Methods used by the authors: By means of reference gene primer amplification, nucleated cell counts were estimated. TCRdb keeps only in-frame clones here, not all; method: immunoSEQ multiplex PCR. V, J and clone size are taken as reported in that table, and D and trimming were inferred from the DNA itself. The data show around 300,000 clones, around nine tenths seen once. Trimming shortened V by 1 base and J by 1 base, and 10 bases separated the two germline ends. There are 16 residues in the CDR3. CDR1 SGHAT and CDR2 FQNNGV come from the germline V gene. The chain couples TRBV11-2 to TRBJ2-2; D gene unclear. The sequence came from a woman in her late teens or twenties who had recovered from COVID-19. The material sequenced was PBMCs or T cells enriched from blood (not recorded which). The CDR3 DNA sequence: TGTGCCAGCAGCTTAGTAGCACCTCGGAACACCGGGGAGCTGTTTTTT. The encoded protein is CASSLVAPRNTGELFF.